Listed below are T cell receptor beta chains from one sample, sequenced in a study of monozygotic twins with inflammatory bowel disease. TCRdb reprocessed the 5' RACE reads and keeps a single row for each CDR3 protein, giving no DNA. The table lists over 100,000 distinct CDR3 sequences. The sequenced sample consisted of blood. These TCRs come from a human donor with ulcerative colitis or Crohn's disease, or a healthy co-twin of an affected twin (not recorded which). The CDR3 runs from the conserved cysteine through the conserved F or W.

J | V | CDR3
TRBJ2-5 | TRBV5-1 | CASSFTSGQETQYF
TRBJ2-2 | TRBV7-9 | CASNGQDRIGELFF
TRBJ2-7 | TRBV7-8 | CASSLARGGYEQYF
TRBJ1-1 | TRBV5-1 | CASSLVPDTEAFF
TRBJ1-2 | TRBV14 | CASSRRRTDGYTF
TRBJ2-7 | TRBV7-8 | CASSWERGISYEQYF
TRBJ1-6 | TRBV7-9 | CASSSNDLDNSPLHF
TRBJ2-7 | TRBV20-1 | CSASLAGGPVVDEQYF
TRBJ2-1 | TRBV5-1 | CASSGGPFNNEQFF
TRBJ2-3 | TRBV6-1 | CASSELAGATDTQYF
TRBJ2-7 | TRBV5-4 | CASRSGTDQDYEQYF
TRBJ1-5 | TRBV7-8 | CASSLVSGQGFYSNQPQHF
TRBJ2-6 | TRBV29-1 | CSVVVGGGANVLTF
TRBJ1-1 | TRBV28 | CASSLFRQPNPFF
TRBJ2-1 | TRBV7-8 | CASRQTSGGNNEQFF
TRBJ1-5 | TRBV19 | CASSIGRRRNQPQHF
TRBJ1-1 | TRBV5-1 | CASVGQGAEAFF
TRBJ1-2 | TRBV24-1 | CATSGPQGTTYGYTF
TRBJ1-6 | TRBV6-5 | CASSLQNSPLHF
TRBJ1-2 | TRBV2 | CASSRRTSLVGYTF
TRBJ2-7 | TRBV27 | CASSRTSGYEQYF
TRBJ1-1 | TRBV6-5 | CASSYTTQEPNPEAFF
TRBJ1-1 | TRBV7-3 | CASSLQGEGTEAFF
TRBJ2-2 | TRBV20-1 | CSARDAGTANTGELFF
TRBJ2-3 | TRBV20-1 | CSASSTGGAVDTQYF
TRBJ2-7 | TRBV28 | CASRRQGWYEQYF
TRBJ2-4 | TRBV28 | CASSSGQAKNIQYF
TRBJ2-7 | TRBV3-1 | CASSQDGGYGEQYF
TRBJ2-7 | TRBV5-4 | CASSYGGIDRSEQYF
TRBJ2-4 | TRBV20-1 | CSARATSDRGRVETKNIQYF
TRBJ2-5 | TRBV6-1 | CASSPGGGAIRETQYF
TRBJ2-3 | TRBV14 | CASSQDPRFGADTQYF
TRBJ1-5 | TRBV20-1 | CSARVARDNQPQHF
TRBJ2-2 | TRBV9 | CASSNLPGGSDTGELFF
TRBJ1-4 | TRBV9 | CASSATGTGREKLFF
TRBJ1-4 | TRBV15 | CATSRDGKVAGEKLFF